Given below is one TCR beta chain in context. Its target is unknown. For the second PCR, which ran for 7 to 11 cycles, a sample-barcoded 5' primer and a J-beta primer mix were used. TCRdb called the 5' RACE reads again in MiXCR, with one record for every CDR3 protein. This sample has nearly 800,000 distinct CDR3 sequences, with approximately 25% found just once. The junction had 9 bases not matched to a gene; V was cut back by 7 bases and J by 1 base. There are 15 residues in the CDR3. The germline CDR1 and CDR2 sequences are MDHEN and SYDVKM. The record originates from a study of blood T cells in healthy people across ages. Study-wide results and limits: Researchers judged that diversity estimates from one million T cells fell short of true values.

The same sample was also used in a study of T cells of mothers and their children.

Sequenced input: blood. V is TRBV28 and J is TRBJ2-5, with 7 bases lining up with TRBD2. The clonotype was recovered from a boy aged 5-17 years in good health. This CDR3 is CASNAPAGTQETQYF. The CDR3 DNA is TGTGCCAGCAACGCCCCAGCGGGGACCCAAGAGACCCAGTACTTC.